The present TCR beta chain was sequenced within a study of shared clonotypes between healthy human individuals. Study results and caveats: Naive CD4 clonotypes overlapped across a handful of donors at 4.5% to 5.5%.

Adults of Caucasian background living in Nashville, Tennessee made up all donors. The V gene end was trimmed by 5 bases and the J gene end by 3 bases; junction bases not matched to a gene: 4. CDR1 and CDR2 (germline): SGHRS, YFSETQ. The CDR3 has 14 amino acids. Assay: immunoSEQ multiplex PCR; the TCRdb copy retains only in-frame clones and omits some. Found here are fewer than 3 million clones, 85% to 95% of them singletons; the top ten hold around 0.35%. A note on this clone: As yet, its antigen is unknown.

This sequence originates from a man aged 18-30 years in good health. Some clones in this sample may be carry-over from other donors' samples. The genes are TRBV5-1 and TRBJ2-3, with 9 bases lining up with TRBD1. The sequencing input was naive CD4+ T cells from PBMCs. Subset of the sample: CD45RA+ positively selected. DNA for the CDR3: TGCGCCAGCAGGACAGGGGGTAGAACAGATACGCAGTATTTT. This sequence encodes CASRTGGRTDTQYF. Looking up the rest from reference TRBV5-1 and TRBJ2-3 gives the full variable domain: KAGVTQTPRYLIKTRGQQVTLSCSPISGHRSVSWYQQTPGQGLQFLFEYFSETQRNKGNFPGRFSGRQFSNSRSEMNVSTLELGDSALYLCASRTGGRTDTQYFGPGTRLTVL.